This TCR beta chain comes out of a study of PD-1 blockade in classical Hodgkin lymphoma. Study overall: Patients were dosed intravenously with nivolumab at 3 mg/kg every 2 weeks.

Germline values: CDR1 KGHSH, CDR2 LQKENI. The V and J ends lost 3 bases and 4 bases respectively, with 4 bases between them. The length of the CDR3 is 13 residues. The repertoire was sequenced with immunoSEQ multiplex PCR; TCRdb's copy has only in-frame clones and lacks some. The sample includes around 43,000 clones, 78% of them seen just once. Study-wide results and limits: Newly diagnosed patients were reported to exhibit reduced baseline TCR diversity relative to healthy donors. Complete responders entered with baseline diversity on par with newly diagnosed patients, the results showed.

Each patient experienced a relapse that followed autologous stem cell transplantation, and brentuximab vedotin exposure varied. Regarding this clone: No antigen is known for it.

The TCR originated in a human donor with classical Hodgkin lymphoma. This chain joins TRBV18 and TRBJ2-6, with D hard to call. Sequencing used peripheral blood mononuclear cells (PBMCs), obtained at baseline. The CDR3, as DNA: TGTGCCAGCTCACCGAGCGGGGCCAACGTCCTGACTTTC. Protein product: CASSPSGANVLTF.